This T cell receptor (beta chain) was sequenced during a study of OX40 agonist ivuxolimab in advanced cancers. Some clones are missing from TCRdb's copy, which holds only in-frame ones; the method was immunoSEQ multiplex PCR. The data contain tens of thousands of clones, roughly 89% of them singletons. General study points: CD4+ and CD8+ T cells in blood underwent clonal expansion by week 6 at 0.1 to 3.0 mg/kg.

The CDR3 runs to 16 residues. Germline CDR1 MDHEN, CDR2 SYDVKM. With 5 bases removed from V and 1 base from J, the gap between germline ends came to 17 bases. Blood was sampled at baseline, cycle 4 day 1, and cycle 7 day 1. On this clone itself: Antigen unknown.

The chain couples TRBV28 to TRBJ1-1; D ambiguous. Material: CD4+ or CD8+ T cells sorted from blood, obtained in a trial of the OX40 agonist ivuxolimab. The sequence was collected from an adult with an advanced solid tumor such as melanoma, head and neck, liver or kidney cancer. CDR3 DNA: TGTGCCAGCAGTCTACCCTGGCAGGCGGGGAACACTGAAGCTTTCTTT. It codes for CASSLPWQAGNTEAFF.